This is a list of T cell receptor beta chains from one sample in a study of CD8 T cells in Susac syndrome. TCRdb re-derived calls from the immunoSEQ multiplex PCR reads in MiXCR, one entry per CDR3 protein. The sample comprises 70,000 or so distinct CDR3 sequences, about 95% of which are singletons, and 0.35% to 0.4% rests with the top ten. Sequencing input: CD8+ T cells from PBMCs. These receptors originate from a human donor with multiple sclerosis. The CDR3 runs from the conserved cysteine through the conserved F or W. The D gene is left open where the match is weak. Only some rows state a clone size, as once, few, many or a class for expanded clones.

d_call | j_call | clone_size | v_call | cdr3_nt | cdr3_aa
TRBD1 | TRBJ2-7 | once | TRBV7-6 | TGTGCCAGCAGCTTATTACAGGGGGCCGTCGAGCAGTACTTC | CASSLLQGAVEQYF
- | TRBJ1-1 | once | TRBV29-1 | TGCAGCGTTGAAGATCTAGGCAGGAGCACTGAAGCTTTCTTT | CSVEDLGRSTEAFF
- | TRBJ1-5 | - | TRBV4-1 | TGCGCCAGCAGCCAAGAATGGGGCTTGCAGCCCCAGCATTTT | CASSQEWGLQPQHF
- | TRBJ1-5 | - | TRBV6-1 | TGTGCCAGCAGGGACAGAGGGGGAGATCAGCCCCAGCATTTT | CASRDRGGDQPQHF
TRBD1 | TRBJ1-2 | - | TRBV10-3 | TGTGCCATTATGATTGGACAGGGGGGAAACTATGGCTACACCTTC | CAIMIGQGGNYGYTF
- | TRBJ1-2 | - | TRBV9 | TGTGCCAGCAGCGCGGGACTGTCCGGGGGGGATGGCTACACCTTC | CASSAGLSGGDGYTF
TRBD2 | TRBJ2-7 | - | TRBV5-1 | TGCGCCAGCGTCTCTAGCGGGGGGCCGTACGAGCAGTACTTC | CASVSSGGPYEQYF
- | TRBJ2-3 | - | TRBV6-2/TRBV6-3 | TGTGCCAGCAGTGGTCTACCAGGGAAGGGCACAGATACGCAGTATTTT | CASSGLPGKGTDTQYF
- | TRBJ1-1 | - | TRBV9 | TGTGCCAGCAGCTCCGGGCAGGGTCTGAACACTGAAGCTTTCTTT | CASSSGQGLNTEAFF
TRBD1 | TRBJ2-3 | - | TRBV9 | TGTGCCAGCAGCGCCCAGGGGGCTAGCGCAGATACGCAGTATTTT | CASSAQGASADTQYF
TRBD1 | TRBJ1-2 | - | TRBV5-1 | TGCGCCAGCAGCGTCGCGTCCGGACAGGGATATGGCTACACCTTC | CASSVASGQGYGYTF
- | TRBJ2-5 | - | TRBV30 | TGTGCCTGGAGTTCCGGGGGAAAGACCCAGTACTTC | CAWSSGGKTQYF
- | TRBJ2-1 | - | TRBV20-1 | TGCAGTGCTAGATCTGACACCTCCTACAATGAGCAGTTCTTC | CSARSDTSYNEQFF
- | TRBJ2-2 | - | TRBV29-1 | TGCAGCGTTGGGTCCGGGGAGCTGTTTTTT | CSVGSGELFF
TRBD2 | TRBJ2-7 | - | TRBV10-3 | TGTGCCACCAGACTAGCGGGAGGGGACTACGAGCAGTACTTC | CATRLAGGDYEQYF
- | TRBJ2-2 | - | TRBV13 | TGTGCCAGCAGCTACTGGGATAGAGTGGGCACCGGGGAGCTGTTTTTT | CASSYWDRVGTGELFF
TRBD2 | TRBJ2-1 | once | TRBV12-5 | TGTGCTAGTGGTTTGGTGCTTAACCGGGGGGAGGTCAATGAGCAGTTCTTC | CASGLVLNRGEVNEQFF
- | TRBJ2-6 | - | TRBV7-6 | TGTGCCAGCAGGGCCGGGGGTGCTGGGGCCAACGTCCTGACTTTC | CASRAGGAGANVLTF
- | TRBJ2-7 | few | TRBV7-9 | TGTGCCAGCAGTCCCGGGGACTACGAGCAGTACTTC | CASSPGDYEQYF
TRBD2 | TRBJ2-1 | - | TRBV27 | TGTGCCAGCGGAGCGGGGGCCGTCTACAATGAGCAGTTCTTC | CASGAGAVYNEQFF
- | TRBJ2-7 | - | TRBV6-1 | TGTGCCAGCAGTGCCTCACTTGCCTACGAGCAGTACTTC | CASSASLAYEQYF
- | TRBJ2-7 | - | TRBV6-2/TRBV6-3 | TGTGCCAGCAGTTACAACAGGGAATACGAGCAGTACTTC | CASSYNREYEQYF
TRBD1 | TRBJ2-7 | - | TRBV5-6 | TGTGCCAGCACTACAACACTAACACAGGGGATAACCTACGAGCAGTACTTC | CASTTTLTQGITYEQYF
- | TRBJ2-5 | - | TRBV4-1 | TGCGCCAGCAGCCAAGATCCAGGGACCGAGACCCAGTACTTC | CASSQDPGTETQYF
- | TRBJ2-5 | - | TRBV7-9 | TGTGCCAGCAGCTTGACTAGGGAAGAGACCCAGTACTTC | CASSLTREETQYF
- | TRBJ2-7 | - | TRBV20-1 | TGCAGTGCTAACCCGGACAGTTCCTACGAGCAGTACTTC | CSANPDSSYEQYF
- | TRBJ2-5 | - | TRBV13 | TGTGCCAGCAGCTTAGTTAAGGAGACCCAGTACTTC | CASSLVKETQYF
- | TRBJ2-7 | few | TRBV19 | TGTGCCAGTAGGGGTGGGGACTCCTACGAGCAGTACTTC | CASRGGDSYEQYF
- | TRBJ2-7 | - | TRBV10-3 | TGTGCCATCAGTGAGTGGAAGGACGGCCCCTACGAGCAGTACTTC | CAISEWKDGPYEQYF